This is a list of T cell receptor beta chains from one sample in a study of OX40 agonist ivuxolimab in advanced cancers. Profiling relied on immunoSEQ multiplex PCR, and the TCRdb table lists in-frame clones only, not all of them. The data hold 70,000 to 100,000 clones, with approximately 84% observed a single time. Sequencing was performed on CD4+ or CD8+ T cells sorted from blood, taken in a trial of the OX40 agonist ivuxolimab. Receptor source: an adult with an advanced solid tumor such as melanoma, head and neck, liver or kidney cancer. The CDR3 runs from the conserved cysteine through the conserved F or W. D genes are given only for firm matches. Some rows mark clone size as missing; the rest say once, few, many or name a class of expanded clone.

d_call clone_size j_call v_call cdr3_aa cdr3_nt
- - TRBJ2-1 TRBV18 CASSLRDPLRGEQFF TGTGCCAGCTCACTCCGGGACCCCCTTAGGGGTGAGCAGTTCTTC
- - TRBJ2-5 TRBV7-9 CAISGEVTQYF TGTGCCATTTCCGGGGAAGTAACCCAGTACTTC
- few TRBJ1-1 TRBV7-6 CASSPVGGGTEAFF TGTGCCAGCAGCCCCGTAGGGGGGGGCACTGAAGCTTTCTTT
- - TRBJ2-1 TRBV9 CASSAGVSAAYNEQFF TGTGCCAGCAGCGCCGGGGTCTCAGCTGCCTACAATGAGCAGTTCTTC
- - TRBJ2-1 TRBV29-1 CSVEGRGRGGPYNEQFF TGCAGCGTTGAGGGCAGGGGACGGGGCGGGCCCTACAATGAGCAGTTCTTC
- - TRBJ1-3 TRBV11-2 CASSFTDSSGNTIYF TGTGCCAGCAGCTTCACAGATTCCTCTGGAAACACCATATATTTT
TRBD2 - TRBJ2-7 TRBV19 CASSQSASGGFAEQYF TGTGCCAGTAGCCAATCGGCGTCGGGAGGATTTGCCGAGCAGTACTTC
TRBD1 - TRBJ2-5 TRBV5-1 CASSPGQGQETQYF TGCGCCAGCAGCCCGGGACAGGGCCAAGAGACCCAGTACTTC
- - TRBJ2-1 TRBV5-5 CASSRTPYNAYNEQFF TGTGCCAGCAGCCGGACCCCCTACAATGCCTACAATGAGCAGTTCTTC
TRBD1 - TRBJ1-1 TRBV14 CASSRQGATNTEAFF TGTGCCAGCAGCCGACAGGGGGCAACCAACACTGAAGCTTTCTTT
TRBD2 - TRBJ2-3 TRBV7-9 CASSLYGSGRSDTQYF TGTGCCAGCAGCTTATATGGTAGCGGGAGGTCAGATACGCAGTATTTT
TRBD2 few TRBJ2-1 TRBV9 CASSVATSGYNEQFF TGTGCCAGCAGCGTAGCTACTAGCGGATACAATGAGCAGTTCTTC
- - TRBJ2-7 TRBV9 CASSRGSDRMAGEQYF TGTGCCAGCAGTAGGGGTAGCGACAGGATGGCTGGCGAGCAGTACTTC
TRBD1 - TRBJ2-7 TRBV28 CASRGQGRDEQYF TGTGCCAGCAGAGGACAGGGAAGAGACGAGCAGTACTTC
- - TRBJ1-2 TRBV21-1 CASSKAEGYTF TGTGCCAGCAGCAAAGCGGAAGGCTACACCTTC
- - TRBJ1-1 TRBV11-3 CASSFGAGQGGTEAFF TGTGCCAGCAGCTTTGGCGCGGGGCAGGGCGGCACTGAAGCTTTCTTT
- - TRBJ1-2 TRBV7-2 CASSLTGYGYTF TGTGCCAGCAGCTTAACAGGGTATGGCTACACCTTC
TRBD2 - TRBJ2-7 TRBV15 CATSRVSGRVYEQYF TGTGCCACCAGCAGAGTTTCGGGGAGGGTCTACGAGCAGTACTTC
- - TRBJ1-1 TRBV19 CASSFKLGNTEAFF TGTGCCAGTAGTTTCAAACTAGGGAACACTGAAGCTTTCTTT
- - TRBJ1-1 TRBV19 CASRTIPGRGNTEAFF TGTGCCAGTAGGACTATCCCCGGACGGGGAAACACTGAAGCTTTCTTT
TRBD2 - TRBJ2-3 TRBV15 CATSSGLAGRTDTQYF TGTGCCACCAGCAGCGGACTAGCGGGACGCACAGATACGCAGTATTTT
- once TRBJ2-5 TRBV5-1 CASSLQVVGETQYF TGCGCCAGCAGCTTGCAGGTTGTGGGGGAGACCCAGTACTTC
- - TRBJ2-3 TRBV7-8 CASSFAEMTTDTQYF TGTGCCAGCAGCTTCGCCGAAATGACCACAGATACGCAGTATTTT
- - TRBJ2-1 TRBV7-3 CASSLTYAGEQFF TGTGCCAGCAGCTTAACGTATGCGGGGGAGCAGTTCTTC
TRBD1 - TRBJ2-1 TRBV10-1 CASSTGTGGINEQFF TGCGCCAGCAGTACCGGGACAGGGGGAATCAATGAGCAGTTCTTC